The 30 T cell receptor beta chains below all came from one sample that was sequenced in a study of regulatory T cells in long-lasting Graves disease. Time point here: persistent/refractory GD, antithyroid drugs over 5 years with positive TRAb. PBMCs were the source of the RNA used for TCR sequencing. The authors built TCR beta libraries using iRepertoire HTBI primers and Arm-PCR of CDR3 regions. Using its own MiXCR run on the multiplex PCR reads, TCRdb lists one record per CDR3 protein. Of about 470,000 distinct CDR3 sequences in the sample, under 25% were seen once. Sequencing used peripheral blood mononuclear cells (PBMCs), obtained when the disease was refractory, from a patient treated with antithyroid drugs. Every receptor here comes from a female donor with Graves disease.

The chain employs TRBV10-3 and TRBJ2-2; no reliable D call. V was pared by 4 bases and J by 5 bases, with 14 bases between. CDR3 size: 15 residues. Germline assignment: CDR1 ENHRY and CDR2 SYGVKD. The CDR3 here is CAISGGAVETGELFF. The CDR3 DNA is TGTGCCATCAGTGGGGGTGCGGTAGAAACCGGGGAGCTGTTTTTT.

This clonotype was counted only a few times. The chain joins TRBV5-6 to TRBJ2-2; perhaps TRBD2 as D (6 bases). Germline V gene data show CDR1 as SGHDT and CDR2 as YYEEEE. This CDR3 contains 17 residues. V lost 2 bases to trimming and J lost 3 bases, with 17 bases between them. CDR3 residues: CASSLERLARYTGELFF. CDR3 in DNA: TGTGCCAGCAGCTTAGAGAGGCTAGCGCGTTACACCGGGGAGCTGTTTTTT.

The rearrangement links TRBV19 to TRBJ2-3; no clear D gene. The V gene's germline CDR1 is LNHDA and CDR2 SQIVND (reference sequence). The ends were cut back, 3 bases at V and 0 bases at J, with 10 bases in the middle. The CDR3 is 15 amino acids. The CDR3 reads CASSMGGVSTDTQYF. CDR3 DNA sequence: TGTGCCAGTAGTATGGGCGGAGTGAGCACAGATACGCAGTATTTT. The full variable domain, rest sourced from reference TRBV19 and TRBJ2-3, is DGGITQSPKYLFRKEGQNVTLSCEQNLNHDAMYWYRQDPGQGLRLIYYSQIVNDFQKGDIAEGYSVSREKKESFPLTVTSAQKNPTAFYLCASSMGGVSTDTQYFGPGTRLTVL.

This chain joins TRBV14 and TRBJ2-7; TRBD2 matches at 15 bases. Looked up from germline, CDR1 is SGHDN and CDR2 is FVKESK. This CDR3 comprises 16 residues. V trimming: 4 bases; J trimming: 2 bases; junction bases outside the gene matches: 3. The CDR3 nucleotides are TGTGCCAGCAGCCGAGGACTAGCGGGAGGGCCCTACGAGCAGTACTTC. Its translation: CASSRGLAGGPYEQYF.

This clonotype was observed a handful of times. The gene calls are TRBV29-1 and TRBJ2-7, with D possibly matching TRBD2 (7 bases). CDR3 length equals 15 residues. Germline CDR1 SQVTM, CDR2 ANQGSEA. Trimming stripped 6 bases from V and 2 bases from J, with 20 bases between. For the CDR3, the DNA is TGCAGCGTGGACGGTAGGGGGGACTACCCCTACGAGCAGTACTTC. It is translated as CSVDGRGDYPYEQYF.

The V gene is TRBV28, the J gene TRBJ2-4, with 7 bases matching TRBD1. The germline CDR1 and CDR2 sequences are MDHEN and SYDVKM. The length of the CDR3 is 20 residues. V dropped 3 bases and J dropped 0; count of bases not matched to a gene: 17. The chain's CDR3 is CASSFRWDSIITLAKNIQYF. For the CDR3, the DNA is TGTGCCAGCAGTTTTCGCTGGGACAGCATTATTACGCTAGCCAAAAACATTCAGTACTTC.

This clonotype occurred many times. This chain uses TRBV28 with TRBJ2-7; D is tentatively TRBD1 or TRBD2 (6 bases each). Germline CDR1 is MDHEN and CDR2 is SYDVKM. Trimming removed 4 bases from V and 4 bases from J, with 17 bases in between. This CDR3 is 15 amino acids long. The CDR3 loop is CASSSQGRFSYEQYF. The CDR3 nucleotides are TGTGCCAGCAGTTCCCAGGGGAGGTTTTCGTACGAGCAGTACTTC.

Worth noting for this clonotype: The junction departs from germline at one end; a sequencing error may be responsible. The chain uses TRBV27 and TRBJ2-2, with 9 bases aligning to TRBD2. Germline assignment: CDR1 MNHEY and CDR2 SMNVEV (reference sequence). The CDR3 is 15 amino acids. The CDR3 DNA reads TGTGCCAGCGGTTTTGCGGGAGGGAAGACCGGGGAGCTGTTTTTT. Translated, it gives CASGFAGGKTGELFF.

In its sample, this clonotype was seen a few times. The DNA of the CDR3 is TGTGCCAGCAGGGGCGGGAGGTCCAGCACAGATACGCAGTATTTT. Encoded protein: CASRGGRSSTDTQYF. The chain employs TRBV11-2 and TRBJ2-3; 8 nucleotides align to TRBD2. The ends lost 6 bases at V and 0 bases at J; junction bases unmatched: 5. The CDR3 runs to 15 residues. CDR1 and CDR2 from the germline V gene are SGHAT and FQNNGV.

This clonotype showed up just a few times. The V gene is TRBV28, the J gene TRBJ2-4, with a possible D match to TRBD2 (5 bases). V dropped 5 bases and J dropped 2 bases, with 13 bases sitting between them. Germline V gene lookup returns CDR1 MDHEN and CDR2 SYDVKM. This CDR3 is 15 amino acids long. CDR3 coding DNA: TGTGCCAGCAGTCCGAGAGGGCGGACCAAAAACATTCAGTACTTC. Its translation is CASSPRGRTKNIQYF.

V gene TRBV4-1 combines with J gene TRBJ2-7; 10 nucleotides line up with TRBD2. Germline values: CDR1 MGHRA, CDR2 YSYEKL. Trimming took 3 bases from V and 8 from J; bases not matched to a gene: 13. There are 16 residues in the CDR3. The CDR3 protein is CASSHVTGTSEFKQYF. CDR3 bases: TGCGCCAGCAGCCACGTAACCGGGACTAGCGAATTCAAGCAGTACTTC.

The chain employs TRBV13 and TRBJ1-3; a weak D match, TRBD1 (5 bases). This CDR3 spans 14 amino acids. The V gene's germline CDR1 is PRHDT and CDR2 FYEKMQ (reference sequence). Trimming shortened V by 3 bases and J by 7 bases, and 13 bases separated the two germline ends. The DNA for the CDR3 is TGTGCCAGCAGCTTCGTCGGGGACGGTAACACCATATATTTT. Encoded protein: CASSFVGDGNTIYF.

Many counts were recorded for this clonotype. CDR3 bases: TGTGCCAGCAGCCAAACAGGGCGACAAGAGACCCAGTACTTC. It encodes CASSQTGRQETQYF. The gene calls are TRBV3-1 and TRBJ2-5, with a weak D call TRBD1 (6 bases). Germline V gene lookup returns CDR1 LGHDT and CDR2 YNNKEL (reference sequence). The ends were cut back, 2 bases at V and 2 bases at J, with 9 bases in the middle. This CDR3 has 14 amino acids.

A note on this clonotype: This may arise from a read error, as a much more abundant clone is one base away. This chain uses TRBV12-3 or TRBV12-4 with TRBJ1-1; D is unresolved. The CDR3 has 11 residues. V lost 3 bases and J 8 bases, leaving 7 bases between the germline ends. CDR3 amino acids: CASSFELEAFF. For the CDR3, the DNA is TGTGCCAGCAGTTTTGAGCTCGAAGCTTTCTTT.

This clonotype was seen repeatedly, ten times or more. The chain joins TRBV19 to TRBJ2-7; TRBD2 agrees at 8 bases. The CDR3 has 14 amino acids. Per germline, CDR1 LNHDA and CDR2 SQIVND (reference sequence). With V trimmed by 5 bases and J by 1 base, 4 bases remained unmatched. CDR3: CASSAVAGSYEQYF. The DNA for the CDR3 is TGTGCCAGTAGTGCGGTAGCGGGATCCTACGAGCAGTACTTC.

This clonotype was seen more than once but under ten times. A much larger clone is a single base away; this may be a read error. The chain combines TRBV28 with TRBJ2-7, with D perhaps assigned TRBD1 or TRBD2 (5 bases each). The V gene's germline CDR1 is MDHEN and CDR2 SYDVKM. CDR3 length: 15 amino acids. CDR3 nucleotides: TGTGCCTGCAGCCGACCCCGGGACGGGACCTACGAGCAGTACTTC. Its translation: CACSRPRDGTYEQYF.

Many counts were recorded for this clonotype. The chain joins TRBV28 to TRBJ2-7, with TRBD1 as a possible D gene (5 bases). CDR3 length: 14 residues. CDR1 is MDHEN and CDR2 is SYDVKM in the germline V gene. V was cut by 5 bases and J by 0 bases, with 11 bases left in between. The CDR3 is CASSPQDSSYEQYF. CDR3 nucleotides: TGTGCCAGCAGTCCACAGGATAGCTCCTACGAGCAGTACTTC.

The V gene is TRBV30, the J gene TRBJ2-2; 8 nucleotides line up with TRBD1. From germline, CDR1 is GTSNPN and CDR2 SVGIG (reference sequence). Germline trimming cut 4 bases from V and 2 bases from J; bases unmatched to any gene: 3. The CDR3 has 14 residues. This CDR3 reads CAWNQGANTGELFF. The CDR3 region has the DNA TGTGCCTGGAATCAGGGGGCCAACACCGGGGAGCTGTTTTTT.

The CDR3 DNA follows: TGTGCCAGCAGCGTAGCAGTACAGGCTAACACTGAAGCTTTCTTT. This sequence encodes CASSVAVQANTEAFF. The rearrangement joins TRBV9 to TRBJ1-1; D may be TRBD1 (5 bases). CDR3 size: 15 residues. The V and J ends lost 0 bases and 2 bases respectively, with 11 bases between them. Germline-derived CDR1 and CDR2 are SGDLS and YYNGEE.

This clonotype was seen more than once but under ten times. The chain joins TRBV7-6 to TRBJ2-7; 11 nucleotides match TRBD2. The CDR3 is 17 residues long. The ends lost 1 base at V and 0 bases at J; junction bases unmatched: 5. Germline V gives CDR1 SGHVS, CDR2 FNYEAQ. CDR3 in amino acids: CASSLDSGRASSYEQYF. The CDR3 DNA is TGTGCCAGCAGCTTAGATAGCGGGAGGGCCTCCTCCTACGAGCAGTACTTC.

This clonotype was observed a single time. CDR3 protein: CASSLRGPNSNQPQHF. DNA of the CDR3: TGTGCCAGCAGCTTACGAGGGCCCAATAGCAATCAGCCCCAGCATTTT. The rearrangement joins TRBV5-6 to TRBJ1-5, with D unresolved. The V and J ends lost 2 bases and 0 bases respectively, with 12 bases between them. CDR1 and CDR2 (germline): SGHDT, YYEEEE. The CDR3 covers 16 residues. Combining the CDR3 with reference TRBV5-6 and TRBJ1-5 gives the whole variable domain DAGVTQSPTHLIKTRGQQVTLRCSPKSGHDTVSWYQQALGQGPQFIFQYYEEEERQRGNFPDRFSGHQFPNYSSELNVNALLLGDSALYLCASSLRGPNSNQPQHFGDGTRLSIL.

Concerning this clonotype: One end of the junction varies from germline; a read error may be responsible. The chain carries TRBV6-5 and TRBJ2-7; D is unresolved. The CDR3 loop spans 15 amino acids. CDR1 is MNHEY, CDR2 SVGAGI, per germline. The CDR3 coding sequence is TGTGCCAGCAGTTACGGGGTCGTCGGCTCCTGCGAGCAGTACTTC. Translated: CASSYGVVGSCEQYF.

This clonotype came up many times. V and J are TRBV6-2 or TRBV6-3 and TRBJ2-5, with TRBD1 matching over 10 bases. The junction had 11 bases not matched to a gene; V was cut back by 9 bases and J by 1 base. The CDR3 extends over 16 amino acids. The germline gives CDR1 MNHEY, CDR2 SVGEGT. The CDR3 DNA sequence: TGTGCCAGTAAGGACCGGGACAGGGGCCTCCAAGAGACCCAGTACTTC. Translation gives CASKDRDRGLQETQYF.

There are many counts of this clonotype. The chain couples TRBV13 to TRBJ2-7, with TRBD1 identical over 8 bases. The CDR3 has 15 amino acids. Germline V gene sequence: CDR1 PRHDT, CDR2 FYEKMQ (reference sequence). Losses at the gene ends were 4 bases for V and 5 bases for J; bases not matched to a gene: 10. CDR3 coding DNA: TGTGCCAGCAGCTCCCTGGGGGACAGGACCCACGAGCAGTACTTC. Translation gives CASSSLGDRTHEQYF. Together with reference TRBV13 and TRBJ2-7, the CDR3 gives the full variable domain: AAGVIQSPRHLIKEKRETATLKCYPIPRHDTVYWYQQGPGQDPQFLISFYEKMQSDKGSIPDRFSAQQFSDYHSELNMSSLELGDSALYFCASSSLGDRTHEQYFGPGTRLTVT.

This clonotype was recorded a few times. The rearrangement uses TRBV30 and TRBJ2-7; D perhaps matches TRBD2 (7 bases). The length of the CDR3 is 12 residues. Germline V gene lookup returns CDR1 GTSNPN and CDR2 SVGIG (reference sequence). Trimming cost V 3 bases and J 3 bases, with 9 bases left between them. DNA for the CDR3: TGTGCCTGGAGAGGGGGGGGCTACGAGCAGTACTTC. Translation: CAWRGGGYEQYF.

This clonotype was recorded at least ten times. CDR3 sequence: CASSLRTGGFYEQYF. DNA for the CDR3: TGTGCCAGCAGCTTAAGGACAGGGGGCTTCTACGAGCAGTACTTC. This chain connects TRBV11-2 to TRBJ2-7, with TRBD1 matching 11 bases. The CDR3 loop spans 15 amino acids. Per germline, CDR1 SGHAT and CDR2 FQNNGV. V gave up 2 bases and J gave up 3 bases; unmatched junction bases: 3.

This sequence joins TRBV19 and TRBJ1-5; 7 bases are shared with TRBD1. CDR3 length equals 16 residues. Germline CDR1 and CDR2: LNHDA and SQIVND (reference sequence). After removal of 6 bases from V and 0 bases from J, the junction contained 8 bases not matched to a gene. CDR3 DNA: TGTGCCAGTAGGAAACCGACAGGGAATAGCAATCAGCCCCAGCATTTT. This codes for CASRKPTGNSNQPQHF.

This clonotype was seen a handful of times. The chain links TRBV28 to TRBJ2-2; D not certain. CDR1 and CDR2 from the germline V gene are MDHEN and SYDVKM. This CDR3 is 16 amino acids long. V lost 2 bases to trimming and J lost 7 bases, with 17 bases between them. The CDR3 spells CASSLAPGGYGGELFF. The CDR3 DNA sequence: TGTGCCAGCAGTTTAGCCCCTGGTGGATACGGCGGGGAGCTGTTTTTT. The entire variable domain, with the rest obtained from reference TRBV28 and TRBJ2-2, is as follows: DVKVTQSSRYLVKRTGEKVFLECVQDMDHENMFWYRQDPGLGLRLIYFSYDVKMKEKGDIPEGYSVSREKKERFSLILESASTNQTSMYLCASSLAPGGYGGELFFGEGSRLTVL.

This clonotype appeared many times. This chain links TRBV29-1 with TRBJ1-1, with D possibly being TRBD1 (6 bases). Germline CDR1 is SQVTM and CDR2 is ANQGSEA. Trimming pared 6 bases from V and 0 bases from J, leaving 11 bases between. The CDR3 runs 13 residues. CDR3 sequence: CSVRRTVNTEAFF. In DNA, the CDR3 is TGCAGCGTACGAAGGACAGTGAACACTGAAGCTTTCTTT.

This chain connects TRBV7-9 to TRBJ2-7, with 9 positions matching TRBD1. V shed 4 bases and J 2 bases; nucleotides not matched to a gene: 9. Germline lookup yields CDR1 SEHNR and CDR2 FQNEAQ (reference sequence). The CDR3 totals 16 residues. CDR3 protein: CASSSLRDRVPYEQYF. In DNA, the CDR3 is TGTGCCAGCAGCTCCCTCCGGGACAGGGTCCCCTACGAGCAGTACTTC.